This passage covers 14 T cell receptor beta chains from one sample sequenced in a study of CD8 T cells in ankylosing spondylitis. Via MiXCR, TCRdb re-called the 5' RACE reads, giving one row per CDR3 protein. Of around 33,000 distinct CDR3 sequences in the sample, 6.5% to 9% were seen once. What was sequenced was blood, either unsorted or a sorted T cell fraction (not recorded which). The receptors shown here come from a male donor with ankylosing spondylitis or in good health (not recorded which).

There are many counts of this clonotype. The V gene is TRBV14, the J gene TRBJ2-1; D is uncertain. The CDR3 runs 15 residues. Germline CDR1 reads SGHDN; CDR2 reads FVKESK. The V gene lost 4 bases and the J gene lost 5 bases, with 15 bases spanning the gap. The CDR3, as DNA: TGTGCCAGCAGCCCTTATGGCGTGGGAAACAATGAGCAGTTCTTC. This sequence encodes CASSPYGVGNNEQFF.

This clonotype was seen at least ten times. This sequence joins TRBV12-3 or TRBV12-4 and TRBJ2-7; TRBD2 agrees at 13 bases. The CDR3 has 17 amino acids. Trimming took 5 bases from V and 6 from J; bases not matched to a gene: 13. This CDR3 reads CASSPNLGLAGSPEQYF. In DNA form, the CDR3 reads TGTGCCAGCAGTCCAAATCTGGGACTAGCGGGAAGCCCCGAGCAGTACTTC.

This clonotype was seen many times. The rearrangement uses TRBV5-1 and TRBJ2-3; either TRBD1 or TRBD2 may fit D (5 bases each). V gave up 5 bases and J gave up 0 bases, with 10 bases separating them. The CDR3 spans 14 residues. Looked up from germline, CDR1 is SGHRS and CDR2 is YFSETQ. CDR3 DNA: TGCGCCAGCAGAACGGGACCGAGCACAGATACGCAGTATTTT. Translating it yields CASRTGPSTDTQYF.

This clonotype has at least ten counts. This rearrangement joins TRBV29-1 to TRBJ2-7; 9 nucleotides match TRBD1. Looked up from germline, CDR1 is SQVTM and CDR2 is ANQGSEA. V shed 6 bases and J 6 bases; nucleotides not matched to a gene: 3. The CDR3 has 11 residues. The CDR3 DNA reads TGCAGCGTCGGGACAGGGTTCGAGCAGTACTTC. Its protein is CSVGTGFEQYF.

This clonotype was seen many times. This chain uses TRBV5-1 with TRBJ1-2; 9 bases match TRBD1. The V and J ends lost 5 bases and 4 bases, in that order; junction bases with no gene match: 6. Germline CDR1 SGHRS, CDR2 YFSETQ. The CDR3 runs 14 residues. This CDR3 reads CASREGQGFYGYTF. CDR3 in DNA: TGCGCCAGCAGAGAGGGACAGGGATTCTATGGCTACACCTTC.

This clonotype was counted at least ten times. The rearrangement joins TRBV19 to TRBJ2-4, with 11 bases aligning to TRBD1. Germline lookup yields CDR1 LNHDA and CDR2 SQIVND (reference sequence). Trimming removed 3 bases from V and 8 bases from J; junction bases left unmatched: 9. CDR3 length: 16 residues. The CDR3 bases are TGTGCCAGTAGTATCTCCGGGGGACAGGGGGAGGACATTCAGTACTTC. Protein: CASSISGGQGEDIQYF.

The genes are TRBV7-2 and TRBJ2-1, with D unresolved. This CDR3 spans 15 amino acids. The germline V and J ends were trimmed by 3 bases and 7 bases, with 16 bases remaining between them. CDR1 SGHTA and CDR2 FQGNSA come from the germline V gene. CDR3 loop: CASSFNPITGNEQFF. CDR3 nucleotides: TGTGCCAGCAGCTTTAACCCCATAACTGGGAATGAGCAGTTCTTC.

In its sample, this clonotype was seen many times. The chain recombines TRBV5-6 with TRBJ2-5, with D perhaps matching TRBD1 or TRBD2 (6 bases each). V dropped 0 bases and J dropped 8 bases, with 14 bases sitting between them. The CDR3 extends over 14 amino acids. In germline, CDR1 is SGHDT, CDR2 YYEEEE. The CDR3 protein is CASSLGGAYGTQYF. CDR3 bases: TGTGCCAGCAGCTTGGGGGGGGCCTACGGAACCCAGTACTTC. The full variable domain, completed using reference TRBV5-6 and TRBJ2-5, is DAGVTQSPTHLIKTRGQQVTLRCSPKSGHDTVSWYQQALGQGPQFIFQYYEEEERQRGNFPDRFSGHQFPNYSSELNVNALLLGDSALYLCASSLGGAYGTQYFGPGTRLLVL.

This clonotype was recorded many times. The gene calls are TRBV24-1 and TRBJ2-1, with 12 bases identical to TRBD2. The CDR3 is 14 residues long. The J segment lost 6 bases and the V segment lost 9 bases, leaving 5 bases of the junction unmatched. Per the germline V gene, CDR1 is KGHDR and CDR2 is SFDVKD. For the CDR3, the DNA is TGTGCCACCTCTAGCGGGAGGGCCGGCAATGAGCAGTTCTTC. It codes for CATSSGRAGNEQFF.

Notes on this clonotype: A clone one base away is much larger, so this may be a read error. The rearrangement joins TRBV4-2 to TRBJ2-1; 9 nucleotides match TRBD2. Germline CDR1 reads LGHNA; CDR2 reads YNFKEQ. The J segment lost 2 bases and the V segment lost 0 bases, leaving 5 bases of the junction unmatched. CDR3 length equals 17 residues. The DNA for the CDR3 is TGTGCCAGCAGCCAAGATAGCGGGAGTGGCGCCTACAATGAGCAGTTCTTC. It is translated as CASSQDSGSGAYNEQFF.

In this sample, this clonotype turned up many times. The chain joins TRBV4-2 to TRBJ2-4; 10 nucleotides agree with TRBD2. CDR3 length equals 13 residues. J lost 7 bases, V lost 4 bases, and 1 base had no gene match. Germline CDR1 and CDR2: LGHNA and YNFKEQ. The CDR3 nucleotides are TGTGCCAGCAGCCCGACTAGCGGGAACATTCAGTACTTC. The encoded protein is CASSPTSGNIQYF.

This clonotype was recorded at least ten times. V gene TRBV6-1 combines with J gene TRBJ2-7; perhaps TRBD1 as D (5 bases). The CDR3 is 14 amino acids. The V end was cut by 6 bases, the J end by 3 bases, with 15 bases between. Germline values: CDR1 MNHNS, CDR2 SASEGT. CDR3 bases: TGTGCCAGCAGCTCAGGGATTAAGGGCTACGAGCAGTACTTC. Translating gives CASSSGIKGYEQYF.

The chain links TRBV5-1 to TRBJ2-1, with 13 nucleotides matching TRBD2. In germline, CDR1 is SGHRS, CDR2 YFSETQ. J was trimmed by 5 bases and V by 4 bases; bases with no gene match: 6. This CDR3 comprises 16 residues. CDR3 sequence (DNA): TGCGCCAGCAGCAGACTAGCGGGAGGATCGGACAATGAGCAGTTCTTC. Amino acid sequence: CASSRLAGGSDNEQFF.

This chain links TRBV29-1 with TRBJ1-1; D gene ambiguous. Trimming removed 7 bases at V and 3 bases at J, with 21 bases between. CDR1 SQVTM and CDR2 ANQGSEA come from the germline V gene. The CDR3 loop spans 15 amino acids. The CDR3 sequence: CSGLVPQGRDTEAFF. In DNA, the CDR3 is TGCAGCGGGCTGGTACCGCAAGGTCGGGACACTGAAGCTTTCTTT.